These 30 T cell receptor beta chains share one sample of origin, sequenced in a study of T cell repertoires in cytomegalovirus infection. One entry per CDR3 protein results from TCRdb running MiXCR on the reads. The repertoire has 490,000 or so distinct CDR3 sequences, around 11% of them found once; the top ten carry more than 8.5%. The specimen was PBMCs. These receptors all stem from a human donor in good health (CMV status not recorded). Some clones in this sample may be carry-over from other donors' samples.

The rearrangement uses TRBV29-1 and TRBJ2-1; D may be TRBD1 (6 bases). With 6 bases removed from V and 6 bases from J, the gap between germline ends came to 12 bases. CDR3 size: 12 residues. Germline V gives CDR1 SQVTM, CDR2 ANQGSEA. The CDR3, as DNA: TGCAGCGTAGGGGGATCCCCCAATGAGCAGTTCTTC. Translated: CSVGGSPNEQFF.

At least ten counts were recorded for this clonotype. CDR3 bases: TGTGCCAGCAGCTTAAGGAGTAGCGGGACATACAATGAGCAGTTCTTC. Its translation: CASSLRSSGTYNEQFF. The chain joins TRBV7-3 to TRBJ2-1, with 8 bases that match TRBD2. V lost 1 base to trimming and J lost 4 bases; unmatched junction nucleotides: 6. Germline CDR1 is SGHTA and CDR2 is FQGTGA. The length of the CDR3 is 16 residues.

This clonotype has a handful of counts. The chain carries TRBV10-3 and TRBJ1-1; D unclear. Germline CDR1 ENHRY, CDR2 SYGVKD. There are 11 residues in the CDR3. V was cut by 3 bases and J by 11 bases, with 10 bases left in between. The CDR3 region is CAISDGRGAFF. DNA of the CDR3: TGTGCCATCAGTGACGGGCGGGGTGCTTTCTTT.

The table lists this clonotype with many counts. The J gene is TRBJ2-7, the V gene TRBV10-3; no firm D call. Trimming took 3 bases from V and 5 from J, leaving 5 bases between them. This CDR3 spans 11 amino acids. Germline lookup yields CDR1 ENHRY and CDR2 SYGVKD. In DNA form, the CDR3 reads TGTGCCATCAGTGAAGGGAACGAGCAGTACTTC. Translating it yields CAISEGNEQYF.

This clonotype appeared many times. The V gene is TRBV20-1, the J gene TRBJ1-5; D may be TRBD1 (6 bases). Germline assignment: CDR1 DFQATT and CDR2 SNEGSKA (reference sequence). Trimming took off 5 bases at V and 5 bases at J, with 16 bases between the two ends. This CDR3 spans 14 amino acids. This chain's CDR3 is CSAPPGGGDQPQHF. CDR3 nucleotides: TGCAGTGCTCCCCCCGGGGGGGGCGATCAGCCCCAGCATTTT.

This clonotype was seen repeatedly, ten times or more. The J gene is TRBJ1-1, the V gene TRBV19, with D perhaps matching TRBD1 (6 bases). Germline CDR1 LNHDA, CDR2 SQIVND (reference sequence). The CDR3 covers 15 residues. Deletions cut 7 bases from V and 0 bases from J, with 15 bases between. This CDR3 is CASKIPGHLNTEAFF. The DNA for the CDR3 is TGTGCCAGTAAGATTCCGGGACATCTGAACACTGAAGCTTTCTTT.

The gene calls are TRBV3-1 and TRBJ2-7, with 7 bases that match TRBD2. This CDR3 is built from 17 residues. The J segment lost 2 bases and the V segment lost 0 bases, leaving 10 bases of the junction unmatched. Germline V gene data show CDR1 as LGHDT and CDR2 as YNNKEL (reference sequence). CDR3 nucleotides: TGTGCCAGCAGCCAAGAGAGGGGCCGGGCGGGAGCCTACGAGCAGTACTTC. This sequence encodes CASSQERGRAGAYEQYF.

There are many counts of this clonotype. V usage is TRBV20-1 and J usage is TRBJ2-7, with D tentatively TRBD1 or TRBD2 (6 bases each). CDR1 and CDR2 (germline): DFQATT, SNEGSKA (reference sequence). The CDR3 covers 13 residues. Trimming stripped 6 bases from V and 2 bases from J, with 14 bases between. DNA for the CDR3: TGCAGTGCCGTAAGGGGGGCCCCCTACGAGCAGTACTTC. It specifies CSAVRGAPYEQYF.

This clonotype was seen ten or more times. This chain connects TRBV7-9 to TRBJ2-1; 10 bases are shared with TRBD2. With V trimmed by 10 bases and J by 7 bases, 10 bases remained unmatched. This CDR3 spans 14 amino acids. Germline CDR1 is SEHNR and CDR2 is FQNEAQ (reference sequence). CDR3 nucleotide sequence: TGTGCCATCCAAGGGACTAGCGTAGATAATGAGCAGTTCTTC. This translates into CAIQGTSVDNEQFF.

This clonotype showed up many times. This chain joins TRBV11-1 and TRBJ1-2; D ambiguous. This CDR3 has 14 residues. Germline V gene sequence: CDR1 SGHAT, CDR2 FQDESV (reference sequence). V lost 5 bases and J 4 bases, leaving 14 bases between the germline ends. CDR3 nucleotides: TGTGCCAGCAGCATCCCGGAGTCACCCTATGGCTACACCTTC. This codes for CASSIPESPYGYTF.

This clonotype has ten or more counts. The V and J genes are TRBV6-5 and TRBJ2-1, with D perhaps TRBD2 (5 bases). V shed 2 bases and J shed 6 bases, with 5 bases lying between them. Germline V CDR1 and CDR2: MNHEY, SVGAGI. This CDR3 region has 12 residues. The CDR3 sequence: CASSYGGNEQFF. CDR3 DNA sequence: TGTGCCAGCAGTTACGGAGGCAATGAGCAGTTCTTC.

This clonotype appeared a few times. The chain has TRBV4-1 and TRBJ1-1; TRBD1 aligns across 9 bases. This CDR3 contains 14 residues. The germline gives CDR1 MGHRA, CDR2 YSYEKL. Unmatched junction bases numbered 6, after V lost 5 bases and J lost 5 bases. As DNA, the CDR3 is TGCGCCAGCAGCGCCGGGACAGGGCGAACTGAAGCTTTCTTT. Translated, it gives CASSAGTGRTEAFF.

Only a few counts were recorded for this clonotype. The chain combines TRBV20-1 with TRBJ1-1; 7 positions agree with TRBD1. The junction had 13 bases not matched to a gene; V was cut back by 3 bases and J by 0 bases. In germline, CDR1 is DFQATT, CDR2 SNEGSKA (reference sequence). This CDR3 spans 17 amino acids. This CDR3 reads CSASLRDRMSVNTEAFF. As DNA, the CDR3 is TGCAGTGCTAGCCTTAGGGACAGAATGTCTGTGAACACTGAAGCTTTCTTT.

This clonotype was found a few times. V gene TRBV20-1 combines with J gene TRBJ1-1; D is undetermined. The germline V and J ends were trimmed by 3 bases and 1 base, with 9 bases remaining between them. CDR3 length equals 13 residues. Germline V lookup: CDR1 DFQATT, CDR2 SNEGSKA (reference sequence). The CDR3 is CSASYPGNTEAFF. For the CDR3, the DNA is TGCAGTGCTAGTTACCCAGGGAACACTGAAGCTTTCTTT.

This sequence joins TRBV20-1 and TRBJ1-1, with 11 bases that match TRBD1. The length of the CDR3 is 13 residues. Trimming at V came to 6 bases and at J to 7 bases, leaving 7 bases not matched to a gene. Per the germline V gene, CDR1 is DFQATT and CDR2 is SNEGSKA (reference sequence). The CDR3 is CSAVSGTGGEAFF. Here the CDR3 DNA reads TGCAGTGCGGTGTCCGGGACAGGGGGTGAAGCTTTCTTT.

The V gene is TRBV6-5, the J gene TRBJ2-3; 8 bases fit TRBD2. Trimming cost V 5 bases and J 7 bases; bases outside gene matches: 11. Per germline, CDR1 MNHEY and CDR2 SVGAGI. This CDR3 spans 15 amino acids. The CDR3 loop reads CASSRTGGPGNTQYF. DNA of the CDR3: TGTGCCAGCAGTCGTACGGGGGGGCCGGGAAATACGCAGTATTTT.

This clonotype has only a few counts. The chain carries TRBV18 and TRBJ2-7; D remains unclear. The length of the CDR3 is 12 residues. The germline gives CDR1 KGHSH, CDR2 LQKENI. V dropped 3 bases and J dropped 6 bases, with 9 bases sitting between them. The CDR3 sequence is CASSPRSSEQYF. CDR3 DNA sequence: TGTGCCAGCTCACCGAGGAGTTCCGAGCAGTACTTC.

The chain is built from TRBV10-3 and TRBJ2-1, with 7 bases aligning to TRBD2. The CDR3 covers 18 residues. Germline V lookup: CDR1 ENHRY, CDR2 SYGVKD. The junction had 19 bases not matched to a gene; V was cut back by 11 bases and J by 0 bases. The CDR3 is CASSGEAGPLSSYNEQFF. The CDR3 DNA is TGTGCCTCCTCGGGGGAAGCGGGGCCTCTAAGCTCCTACAATGAGCAGTTCTTC.

The chain links TRBV10-3 to TRBJ2-3; tentatively, D is TRBD1 or TRBD2 (5 bases each). Germline V CDR1 and CDR2: ENHRY, SYGVKD. V dropped 7 bases and J dropped 0 bases, with 14 bases sitting between them. The CDR3 is 15 residues long. CDR3 DNA sequence: TGTGCCATCACTGGGGGTCAGGACAGCACAGATACGCAGTATTTT. This codes for CAITGGQDSTDTQYF.

The table lists this clonotype with many counts. This rearrangement joins TRBV6-6 to TRBJ2-7, with D maybe TRBD1 (6 bases). The CDR3 contains 13 residues. Trimming stripped 5 bases from V and 3 bases from J, with 11 bases between. Per the germline V gene, CDR1 is MNHNY and CDR2 is SVGAGI (reference sequence). The DNA for the CDR3 is TGTGCCAGCAGTACCGGACAGTTCTACGAGCAGTACTTC. It is translated as CASSTGQFYEQYF.

The chain uses TRBV3-1 and TRBJ1-6; D gene unclear. CDR1 is LGHDT and CDR2 is YNNKEL in the germline V gene (reference sequence). There are 14 residues in the CDR3. V gave up 4 bases and J gave up 2 bases, with 6 bases separating them. DNA of the CDR3: TGTGCCAGCAGCCGTGGCGCCTATAATTCACCCCTCCACTTT. This translates into CASSRGAYNSPLHF.

V gene TRBV4-1 combines with J gene TRBJ1-5; 9 bases are shared with TRBD1. J gave up 7 bases and V 5 bases, and 12 bases lay outside the gene matches. The germline V gene encodes CDR1 MGHRA and CDR2 YSYEKL. This CDR3 has 16 amino acids. The CDR3 spells CASSKGGGDRGQPQHF. The CDR3 DNA follows: TGCGCCAGCAGCAAGGGGGGGGGAGACAGGGGGCAGCCCCAGCATTTT.

This clonotype has more than one count but fewer than ten. This chain uses TRBV12-3 or TRBV12-4 with TRBJ2-3; 11 bases match TRBD2. The CDR3 has 16 amino acids. V shed 5 bases and J 5 bases; nucleotides not matched to a gene: 9. CDR3 sequence (DNA): TGTGCCAGCAGTCCCCGGCTAGCGGGGGGAGTAGATACGCAGTATTTT. Protein: CASSPRLAGGVDTQYF.

This clonotype was seen repeatedly, ten times or more. This chain connects TRBV5-4 to TRBJ2-5, with D unresolved. The ends were cut back, 1 base at V and 1 base at J, with 5 bases in the middle. The CDR3 covers 13 residues. Looked up from germline, CDR1 is SGHNT and CDR2 is YYREEE (reference sequence). The CDR3 DNA sequence: TGTGCCAGCAGCTTGCCCAGCCAAGAGACCCAGTACTTC. It translates to CASSLPSQETQYF.

This clonotype was picked up a small number of times. V gene TRBV6-7 combines with J gene TRBJ1-2; no definite D call. TRBV6-7 falls under the ORF class, with uncertain function. The CDR3 totals 13 residues. The germline V and J ends were trimmed by 11 bases and 1 base, with 14 bases remaining between them. The CDR3: CAEGCSLNYGYTF. Here the CDR3 DNA reads TGTGCCGAAGGGTGCAGTCTTAACTATGGCTACACCTTC.

This clonotype has a count of ten or more. V gene TRBV27 combines with J gene TRBJ2-1; the D call may be TRBD1 or TRBD2 (7 bases each). Germline loops: CDR1 MNHEY, CDR2 SMNVEV (reference sequence). The CDR3 length is 15 residues. The ends were cut back, 5 bases at V and 5 bases at J, with 16 bases in the middle. The CDR3: CASSIQQGGHNEQFF. The CDR3 DNA follows: TGTGCCAGCAGTATCCAGCAGGGGGGGCACAATGAGCAGTTCTTC.

Many counts were recorded for this clonotype. The rearrangement joins TRBV5-6 to TRBJ2-7; 8 nucleotides line up with TRBD1. The CDR3 totals 16 residues. Germline V CDR1 and CDR2: SGHDT, YYEEEE. Trimming cost V 0 bases and J 3 bases; bases outside gene matches: 8. DNA of the CDR3: TGTGCCAGCAGCTTGGTCCAGGGGGCGTCTCACTACGAGCAGTACTTC. This gives the protein CASSLVQGASHYEQYF. Looking up the rest from reference TRBV5-6 and TRBJ2-7 gives the full variable domain: DAGVTQSPTHLIKTRGQQVTLRCSPKSGHDTVSWYQQALGQGPQFIFQYYEEEERQRGNFPDRFSGHQFPNYSSELNVNALLLGDSALYLCASSLVQGASHYEQYFGPGTRLTVT.

This clonotype appeared many times. The rearrangement uses TRBV19 and TRBJ1-3, with a possible D match to TRBD1 (6 bases). Trimming left V 8 bases short and J 0 bases short, with 11 bases between. Germline V gene sequence: CDR1 LNHDA, CDR2 SQIVND (reference sequence). The CDR3 has 14 amino acids. The CDR3 DNA reads TGTGCCAGTTCGGGGGCAATCTCTGGAAACACCATATATTTT. Amino acids: CASSGAISGNTIYF.

This clonotype came up a few times. This chain links TRBV11-2 with TRBJ1-1; D not certain. The CDR3 runs to 14 residues. Trimming took 4 bases from V and 0 from J, leaving 9 bases between them. Germline V lookup: CDR1 SGHAT, CDR2 FQNNGV. Here the CDR3 reads CASSSSRMNTEAFF. Here the CDR3 DNA reads TGTGCCAGCAGCTCAAGCCGCATGAACACTGAAGCTTTCTTT.

This clonotype was counted ten times or more. The chain recombines TRBV6-5 with TRBJ1-5; possibly TRBD1 for D (5 bases). The CDR3 contains 13 residues. V lost 2 bases, J lost 13 bases, and 15 bases lay in between. The germline V gene encodes CDR1 MNHEY and CDR2 SVGAGI. As DNA, the CDR3 is TGTGCCAGCAGTTACGGGACTGATGGAGGTCAGCATTTT. Translating gives CASSYGTDGGQHF.